This T cell receptor beta chain was identified in a study of cytomegalovirus exposure and HLA in healthy donors. Study-wide results and limits: An analysis done earlier found most TCR beta V segments productive about 87% or about 30% of the time. It was confirmed in vitro that a few of the CMV-associated chains were specific for CMV antigens. The study listed 164 cytomegalovirus-associated TCR beta chains. A later analysis associated some 18,000 TCR beta sequences with HLA alleles at a 0.05 false discovery rate.

60 Vbeta and 13 Jbeta primers were used in PCR. TCRdb's copy holds only in-frame clones and misses some; the assay was immunoSEQ multiplex PCR. The sample carries roughly 140,000 clones, about 80% recorded once. Concerning this clone: No antigen is known for it.

Germline V CDR1 and CDR2: SGHTA, FQGNSA. The CDR3 runs 13 residues. V was clipped by 8 bases and J by 2 bases, with 13 bases between them. V usage is TRBV7-2 and J usage is TRBJ2-7; D remains ambiguous. The clonotype comes from a male donor in good health and CMV-seronegative. The sequencing input was PBMCs. The CDR3, as DNA: TGTGCCAGCTGCCCCGGTGAAGCCTACGAGCAGTACTTC. This gives the protein CASCPGEAYEQYF.